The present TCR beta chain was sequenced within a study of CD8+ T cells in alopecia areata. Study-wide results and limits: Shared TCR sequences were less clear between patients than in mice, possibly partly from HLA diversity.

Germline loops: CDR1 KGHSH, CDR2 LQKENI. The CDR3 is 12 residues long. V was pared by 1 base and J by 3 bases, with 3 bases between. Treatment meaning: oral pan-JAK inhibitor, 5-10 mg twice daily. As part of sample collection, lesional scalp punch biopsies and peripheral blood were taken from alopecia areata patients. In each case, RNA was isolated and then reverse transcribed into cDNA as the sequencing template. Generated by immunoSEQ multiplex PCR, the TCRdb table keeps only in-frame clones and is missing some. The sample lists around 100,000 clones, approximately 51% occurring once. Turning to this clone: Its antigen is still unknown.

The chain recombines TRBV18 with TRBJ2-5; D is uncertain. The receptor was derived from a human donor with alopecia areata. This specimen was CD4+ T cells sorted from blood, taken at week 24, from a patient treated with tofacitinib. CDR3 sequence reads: CASSPREETQYF. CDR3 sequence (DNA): TGTGCCAGCTCACCACGGGAAGAGACCCAGTACTTC. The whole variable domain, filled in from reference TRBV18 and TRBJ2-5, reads NAGVMQNPRHLVRRRGQEARLRCSPMKGHSHVYWYRQLPEEGLKFMVYLQKENIIDESGMPKERFSAEFPKEGPSILRIQQVVRGDSAAYFCASSPREETQYFGPGTRLLVL.